Below are 11 T cell receptor beta chains sequenced from a single sample in a study of cytomegalovirus exposure and HLA in healthy donors (TCRdb year 2017). Receptors were amplified or captured by the immunoSEQ multiplex PCR assay. In its TCRdb copy, this immuneACCESS table keeps in-frame sequences only and misses some clones. Where compared with another copy, unresolved V genes explain less than half of these, and the others have no known cause. The sample table contains 95,000 to 150,000 clones; only one count was recorded for under 90% of them. Jointly, the top ten make up 2.1% of the sample. Sequenced: PBMCs. These receptor sequences come from a young woman in good health and CMV-seronegative.

The V gene is TRBV13, the J gene TRBJ1-1; tentatively, D is TRBD1 (6 bases). In germline, CDR1 is PRHDT, CDR2 FYEKMQ (reference sequence). V lost 5 bases to trimming and J lost 7 bases, with 14 bases between them. The CDR3 is made up of 13 amino acids. This CDR3 reads CASSVTGTIEAFF. For the CDR3, the DNA is TGTGCCAGCAGCGTCACCGGGACAATTGAAGCTTTCTTT.

This sequence joins TRBV25-1 and TRBJ1-1; TRBD1 matches at 9 bases. This CDR3 contains 16 residues. V gave up 1 base and J gave up 5 bases; unmatched junction bases: 8. Germline V gene sequence: CDR1 MGHDK, CDR2 SYGVNS. CDR3 nucleotides: TGTGCCAGCAGTGAATCGGGAACAGGGGGCAATACTGAAGCTTTCTTT. Its translation is CASSESGTGGNTEAFF.

V usage is TRBV18 and J usage is TRBJ2-2, with 10 bases lining up with TRBD1. CDR1 KGHSH and CDR2 LQKENI come from the germline V gene. Trimming took 6 bases from V and 6 from J; bases not matched to a gene: 7. This CDR3 is built from 15 residues. The CDR3 region is CASSPGTGVAGELFF. The DNA of the CDR3 is TGTGCCAGCTCCCCCGGGACAGGGGTCGCCGGGGAGCTGTTTTTT.

This sequence joins TRBV19 and TRBJ1-2; no clear D. This CDR3 has 13 residues. Germline loops: CDR1 LNHDA, CDR2 SQIVND (reference sequence). V lost 6 bases to trimming and J lost 3 bases, with 11 bases between them. For the CDR3, the DNA is TGTGCCAGTAGCGAGGACTGGGACTATGGCTACACCTTC. This encodes CASSEDWDYGYTF. Full variable domain (outside the CDR3, taken from reference TRBV19 and TRBJ1-2): DGGITQSPKYLFRKEGQNVTLSCEQNLNHDAMYWYRQDPGQGLRLIYYSQIVNDFQKGDIAEGYSVSREKKESFPLTVTSAQKNPTAFYLCASSEDWDYGYTFGSGTRLTVV.

In this sample, this clone turned up once. The CDR3 protein is CASSRSGSGNTIYF. CDR3 bases: TGTGCCAGTAGTAGATCGGGATCTGGAAACACCATATATTTT. The rearrangement uses TRBV19 and TRBJ1-3; D remains unclear. Trimming removed 4 bases at V and 1 base at J, with 8 bases between. The germline V gene has CDR1 LNHDA and CDR2 SQIVND (reference sequence). The CDR3 has 14 residues.

This chain joins TRBV6-5 and TRBJ1-1, with a weak D call TRBD1 (6 bases). The CDR3 is made up of 15 amino acids. The V end was cut by 0 bases, the J end by 1 base, with 9 bases between. CDR1 and CDR2 from the germline V gene are MNHEY and SVGAGI. The CDR3 DNA reads TGTGCCAGCAGTTACTCGAACAGGGCGAACACTGAAGCTTTCTTT. This sequence encodes CASSYSNRANTEAFF.

The chain carries TRBV5-5 and TRBJ2-1, with 7 nucleotides matching TRBD1. The CDR3 totals 14 residues. Unmatched junction bases numbered 7, after V lost 2 bases and J lost 8 bases. CDR1 is SGHKS, CDR2 YYEKEE, per germline (reference sequence). For the CDR3, the DNA is TGTGCCAGCAGCTTCTTGACAGGGTTCCATGAGCAGTTCTTC. It translates to CASSFLTGFHEQFF.

The chain links TRBV7-8 to TRBJ2-3, with a tentative D call TRBD1 (5 bases). The V and J ends lost 1 base and 3 bases respectively, with 14 bases between them. The CDR3 spans 16 residues. CDR1 and CDR2 (germline): SGHVS, FQNEAQ. The CDR3 DNA is TGTGCCAGCAGCTTAGGTGGTGGACACCTAACAGATACGCAGTATTTT. Translating it yields CASSLGGGHLTDTQYF.

V and J are TRBV29-1 and TRBJ2-7; possibly TRBD2 for D (5 bases). This CDR3 region has 18 residues. The germline V gene has CDR1 SQVTM and CDR2 ANQGSEA. V was cut by 4 bases and J by 2 bases, with 27 bases left in between. In DNA, the CDR3 is TGCAGCGTTGTGGGATCACCGGGGTCTCGGAATCTGACCTACGAGCAGTACTTC. It translates to CSVVGSPGSRNLTYEQYF.

The V call is TRBV7-3, the J call TRBJ2-3; TRBD1 matches 8 bases. The CDR3 has 15 residues. Per the germline V gene, CDR1 is SGHTA and CDR2 is FQGTGA. The junction had 4 bases not matched to a gene; V was cut back by 5 bases and J by 0 bases. CDR3 loop: CASSPTGASTDTQYF. CDR3 in DNA: TGTGCCAGCAGCCCGACAGGGGCTAGCACAGATACGCAGTATTTT.

This rearrangement joins TRBV27 to TRBJ1-2, with 7 bases matching TRBD1. Germline V gene sequence: CDR1 MNHEY, CDR2 SMNVEV (reference sequence). The CDR3 extends over 13 amino acids. Trimming at V came to 5 bases and at J to 5 bases, leaving 5 bases not matched to a gene. As DNA, the CDR3 is TGTGCCAGCAGTGACGGGACAGTTTATGGCTACACCTTC. Amino acids: CASSDGTVYGYTF.